One TCR beta chain is described in this entry. Clones were read by immunoSEQ multiplex PCR, and TCRdb kept only the in-frame ones, dropping some. The sample consists of some 660,000 clones, about 87% of them appearing once. This sample is part of a study of shared T cell receptors in the human thymus. CDR1 is LGHNA and CDR2 is YSLEER in the germline V gene. J lost 7 bases, V lost 2 bases, and 10 bases had no gene match. The CDR3 is 16 amino acids. The sample was also reused in another study, on human thymus T cells. From that paper: Infants, healthy and Finnish, who were having corrective surgery for congenital heart defects served as donors. The study used thymus tissue resected during corrective heart surgery. Apparent bias marked the V and J gene usage of thymic and blood repertoires. Unrelated individuals reportedly shared highly overlapping thymic TCR repertoires.

Material for sequencing was thymocytes. J is TRBJ2-7 and V is TRBV4-3, with 11 nucleotides matching TRBD1. The origin of this receptor is a boy under three years old with a congenital heart defect. The CDR3 reads CASSQYGQGANREQYF. The CDR3 region has the DNA TGCGCCAGCAGCCAATATGGACAGGGGGCGAATCGGGAGCAGTACTTC.